This T cell receptor beta chain was obtained from a study of T cell responses to AZD1222 COVID-19 vaccine. The CDR3 is 15 residues long. The junction had 7 bases not matched to a gene; V was cut back by 2 bases and J by 6 bases. Looked up from germline, CDR1 is SNHLY and CDR2 is FYNNEI. Regarding the study as a whole: Repertoire collection took place solely once the T cell response had peaked. Among those given AZD1222, only five or six were seropositive at baseline.

Data came from immunoSEQ multiplex PCR; TCRdb stores just in-frame clones and leaves some out. Among 75,000 to 95,000 clones listed, around 93% were seen once. Of note for this clone: The antigen remains unidentified.

The clonotype comes from an adult who received the AZD1222 COVID-19 vaccine. The chain is built from TRBV2 and TRBJ1-5; 7 bases are a match to TRBD1. Sequences were derived from peripheral blood, sampled 28 days after the second AZD1222 dose. The chain's CDR3 is CASSENDRAAQPQHF. The CDR3 bases are TGTGCCAGCAGTGAAAACGACAGGGCGGCTCAGCCCCAGCATTTT.